This T cell receptor beta chain was recorded in a study of beta chain features in type 1 diabetes. Study-wide results and caveats: Small HLA sub-analyses could not settle whether HLA shapes TCRB rearrangement. A cDNA-based sequencing approach could over-represent cells with high TCR expression.

This clone was seen a few times. Its antigen remains unknown. V was pared by 8 bases and J by 3 bases, with 11 bases of the junction left unmatched. The CDR3 is made up of 15 amino acids. CDR1 MNHNS and CDR2 SASEGT come from the germline V gene. Expressed TCRB transcripts were sequenced because the isolated RNA had all been reverse transcribed beforehand. Libraries were prepared by immunoSEQ multiplex PCR; TCRdb keeps only in-frame clonotypes and omits some of them. The repertoire holds a few hundred thousand clones, about 11% seen once, with 1% to 1.5% in the top ten. The sample comprised central memory CD4+ T cells from blood. This chain connects TRBV6-1 to TRBJ2-5, with TRBD1 identical over 8 bases. This receptor was taken from a man aged 18 to 29 in good health. The CDR3 is CASGLRTGREETQYF. The DNA of the CDR3 is TGTGCCAGCGGACTCCGGACAGGGCGAGAAGAGACCCAGTACTTC.